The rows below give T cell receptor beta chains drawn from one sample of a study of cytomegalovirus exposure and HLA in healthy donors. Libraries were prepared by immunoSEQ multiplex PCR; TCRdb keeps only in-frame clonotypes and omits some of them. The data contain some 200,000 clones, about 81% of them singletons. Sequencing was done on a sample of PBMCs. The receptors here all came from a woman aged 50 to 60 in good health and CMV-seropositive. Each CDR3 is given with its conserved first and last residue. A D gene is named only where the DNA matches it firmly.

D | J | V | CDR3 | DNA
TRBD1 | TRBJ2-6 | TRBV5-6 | CASSFAGGSGANGLTF | TGTGCCAGCAGCTTTGCAGGGGGCTCCGGGGCCAACGGCCTGACTTTC
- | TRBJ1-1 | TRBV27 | CASKQNTEAFF | TGTGCCAGCAAACAGAACACTGAAGCTTTCTTT
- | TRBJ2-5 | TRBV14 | CASSPLGATQYF | TGTGCCAGCAGCCCCCTTGGAGCGACCCAGTACTTC
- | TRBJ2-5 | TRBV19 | CASSGATQETQYF | TGTGCCAGTAGTGGGGCGACCCAAGAGACCCAGTACTTC
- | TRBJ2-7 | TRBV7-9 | CASSNLGVLYEQYF | TGTGCCAGCAGCAATCTAGGAGTCCTCTACGAGCAGTACTTC
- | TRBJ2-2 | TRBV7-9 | CASSLAGGANTGELFF | TGTGCCAGCAGCTTAGCAGGTGGAGCGAACACCGGGGAGCTGTTTTTT
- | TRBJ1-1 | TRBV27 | CASRSTDKDTEAFF | TGTGCCAGCAGATCCACGGACAAAGACACTGAAGCTTTCTTT
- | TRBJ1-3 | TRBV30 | CAWMASGNTIYF | TGTGCCTGGATGGCCTCTGGAAACACCATATATTTT
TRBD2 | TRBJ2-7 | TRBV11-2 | CASSSTTSGGGNEQYF | TGTGCCAGCAGCTCTACAACTAGCGGGGGGGGGAACGAGCAGTACTTC
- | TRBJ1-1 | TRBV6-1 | CASSPGQPLEAFF | TGTGCCAGCAGCCCCGGACAGCCACTTGAAGCTTTCTTT
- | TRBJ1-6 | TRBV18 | CASSRGSNSPLHF | TGTGCCAGCTCGCGAGGTTCTAATTCACCCCTCCACTTT
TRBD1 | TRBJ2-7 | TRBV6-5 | CASSYDRVGEQYF | TGTGCCAGCAGTTACGACAGGGTTGGCGAGCAGTACTTC
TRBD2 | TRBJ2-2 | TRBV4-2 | CASSQGRGGRTGGLFF | TGTGCCAGCAGCCAGGGTCGGGGGGGTCGCACCGGGGGGCTGTTTTTT
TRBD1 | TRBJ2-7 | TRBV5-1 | CASSLSGTGYYEQYF | TGCGCCAGCAGCTTGTCCGGGACAGGGTACTACGAGCAGTACTTC
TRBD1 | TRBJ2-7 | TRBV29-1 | CSVGQGASEQYF | TGCAGCGTCGGACAGGGGGCCAGCGAGCAGTACTTC